This entry lists 27 T cell receptor beta chains sequenced from one sample in a study of T cell clonality in common variable immunodeficiency. The table came from immunoSEQ multiplex PCR; TCRdb's copy has only in-frame clones and leaves some out. The data list about 47,000 clones, none observed once; about 0.68% falls to the top ten. Sequences were obtained from peripheral blood mononuclear cells. These receptors were taken from a person between 18 and 75 years old in good health.

The sample holds many counts of this clone. The read ends 3 residues shy of where the CDR3 ends; the end is completed using the germline J gene. J is TRBJ2-1 and V is TRBV12-3 or TRBV12-4; the match to TRBD1 covers 10 bases. The CDR3 sequence is 17 residues long. The V segment lost 7 bases and the J segment 0 bases; nucleotides outside the gene matches: 9. The CDR3 bases that were read are TGTGCCAGCACTCCGGGACAGGGGATGAGCTCCTACAATGAG. It translates to CASTPGQGMSSYNE. The whole CDR3 reads CASTPGQGMSSYNEQFF.

This clone was counted ten times or more. The missing CDR3 end, 3 residues past where the read stops, is filled in from the germline J gene. The chain is built from TRBV10-2 and TRBJ2-3, with D possibly TRBD2 on 5 matching bases. V was pared by 4 bases and J by 1 base, with 6 bases between. Germline V gene sequence: CDR1 WSHSY, CDR2 SAAADI. This CDR3 comprises 13 residues. CDR3 loop: CASSAGGTDTQYF. CDR3 DNA, as far as it was read: TGCGCCAGCAGTGCCGGGGGCACAGATACG.

This clone was seen repeatedly, ten times or more. The read ends 3 residues early relative to the CDR3; the germline J gene fills the gap. The genes are TRBV3-1 (or the pseudogene TRBV3-2) and TRBJ2-3; a weak D match, TRBD2 (5 bases). The ends were cut back, 0 bases at V and 3 bases at J, with 16 bases in the middle. Looked up from germline, CDR1 is LGHDT and CDR2 is YNNKEL (reference sequence). CDR3 length: 17 amino acids. Partial CDR3 DNA: TGTGCCAGCAGCCAAGATCAGGTACCGGGGTCGACAGATACG. This translates into CASSQDQVPGSTDT. The whole CDR3 protein is CASSQDQVPGSTDTQYF.

This clone was detected only a few times. The read terminates 3 residues ahead of where the CDR3 ends, so the germline J gene completes it. V gene TRBV30 combines with J gene TRBJ2-4; D is perhaps TRBD1 (6 bases). Germline V gene data show CDR1 as GTSNPN and CDR2 as SVGIG (reference sequence). This CDR3 is built from 17 residues. CDR3 DNA, as far as it was read: TGTGCCTGGCGAGGACAGCAGCCTCCACAGTTCTTCTATGGT. This codes for CAWRGQQPPQFFYG. The CDR3 in its entirety is CAWRGQQPPQFFYGQYF. The full variable domain, completed using reference TRBV30 and TRBJ2-4, is SQTIHQWPATLVQPVGSPLSLECTVEGTSNPNLYWYRQAAGRGLQLLFYSVGIGQISSEVPQNLSASRPQDRQFILSSKKLLLSDSGFYLCAWRGQQPPQFFYGQYFGAGTRLSVL.

This clone has ten or more counts. The read comes to an end 3 residues before the CDR3 does, leaving the germline J gene to fill in the end. The chain employs TRBV29-1 and TRBJ1-1; 7 bases fit TRBD1. V dropped 6 bases and J dropped 6; count of bases not matched to a gene: 7. The CDR3 length is 12 residues. Germline V lookup: CDR1 SQVTM, CDR2 ANQGSEA. The CDR3 protein is CSVLQGSAEAFF. CDR3 DNA (partial): TGCAGCGTCCTACAGGGGAGCGCTGAA. Together with reference TRBV29-1 and TRBJ1-1, the CDR3 gives the full variable domain: SAVISQKPSRDICQRGTSLTIQCQVDSQVTMMFWYRQQPGQSLTLIATANQGSEATYESGFVIDKFPISRPNLTFSTLTVSNMSPEDSSIYLCSVLQGSAEAFFGQGTRLTVV.

Ten or more counts support this clone. The CDR3 end lies 3 residues beyond the end of the read and is filled in from the germline J gene. The chain carries TRBV5-5 and TRBJ2-7, with 14 bases matching TRBD2. The CDR3 covers 15 residues. Germline values: CDR1 SGHKS, CDR2 YYEKEE (reference sequence). Trimming removed 5 bases from V and 3 bases from J; junction bases left unmatched: 4. The sequenced part of the CDR3 DNA is TGTGCCAGCAGAGGACTAGCGGGAGGACTCTACGAG. It codes for CASRGLAGGLYE. The entire CDR3 protein reads CASRGLAGGLYEQYF.

This clone was recorded many times. The read terminates 3 residues before the CDR3 end, so the remaining end is supplied by the germline J gene. V gene TRBV6-1 combines with J gene TRBJ1-3; tentatively, D is TRBD1 (5 bases). The germline V and J ends were trimmed by 0 bases and 2 bases, with 8 bases remaining between them. Germline-derived CDR1 and CDR2 are MNHNS and SASEGT. The CDR3 spans 15 residues. The sequenced CDR3 bases are TGTGCCAGCAGTGAAGCGCCAGGGACTGGAAACACC. Its translation is CASSEAPGTGNT. The whole CDR3 region reads CASSEAPGTGNTIYF.

This clone came up many times. The observed sequence ends 3 residues before the CDR3 terminus, with the missing tail filled in from the germline J gene. This sequence joins TRBV5-1 and TRBJ1-1; D may be TRBD1 (6 bases). The CDR3 extends over 16 amino acids. Germline CDR1 is SGHRS and CDR2 is YFSETQ. Trimming shortened V by 4 bases and J by 4 bases, and 20 bases separated the two germline ends. The CDR3 bases that were read are TGCGCCAGCAGCCCCGACTCTTTCATAGGGGGCACTGAA. Translated: CASSPDSFIGGTE. The whole CDR3 protein is CASSPDSFIGGTEAFF.

Ten or more counts support this clone. This chain's CDR3 is CASSFRAGDSAEQFF. The CDR3 bases that were read are TGTGCCAGCAGCTTTCGGGCGGGAGATTCTGCTGAG. This chain connects TRBV7-8 to TRBJ2-1; 7 bases agree with TRBD2. The read gets to within 3 residues of the CDR3 end, and the germline J gene fills in the rest. Germline trimming cut 3 bases from V and 9 bases from J; bases unmatched to any gene: 11. There are 15 residues in the CDR3. Per germline, CDR1 SGHVS and CDR2 FQNEAQ.

This clone appeared a few times. The read is 3 residues too short to cover the CDR3 end, so that end is filled in from the germline J gene. The V call is TRBV10-2, the J call TRBJ1-2; the match to TRBD1 covers 10 bases. Germline values: CDR1 WSHSY, CDR2 SAAADI. V shed 1 base and J 2 bases; nucleotides not matched to a gene: 4. CDR3 length: 16 amino acids. The CDR3 sequence is CASSEFRTGGNYGYTF. The CDR3 bases that were read are TGCGCCAGCAGTGAGTTTAGGACAGGGGGAAACTATGGC.

In this sample, this clone turned up many times. The read ends 3 residues before the CDR3 terminus; that terminus is restored from the germline J gene. The chain uses TRBV9 and TRBJ2-3, with 9 bases fitting TRBD2. The CDR3 extends over 15 amino acids. Germline V CDR1 and CDR2: SGDLS, YYNGEE. J was trimmed by 6 bases and V by 3 bases; bases with no gene match: 8. The DNA read from the CDR3 is TGTGCCAGCAGCGCCCTAGCGGGGTCTGAGGATACG. Amino acid sequence: CASSALAGSEDT. In full, the CDR3 reads CASSALAGSEDTQYF.

This clone was recorded many times. The read finishes 3 residues shy of the CDR3 end, and the germline J gene is used to complete it. This chain links TRBV6-2 or TRBV6-3 with TRBJ1-1; 7 bases agree with TRBD1. The trim removed 6 bases at V and 1 base at J, leaving 14 bases unmatched. The CDR3 sequence is 17 residues long. Germline V gives CDR1 MNHEY, CDR2 SVGEGT. Here the CDR3 reads CASSLSHRGSANTEAFF. The covered CDR3 bases are TGTGCCAGCAGCCTGTCCCACAGGGGCTCGGCGAACACTGAA.

This clone showed up many times. The sequence runs out 3 residues before the end of the CDR3; the remainder is reconstructed from the germline J gene. The chain employs TRBV5-5 and TRBJ2-1, with 7 bases lining up with TRBD1. CDR1 and CDR2 from the germline V gene are SGHKS and YYEKEE (reference sequence). V lost 0 bases and J lost 5; bases outside the gene matches: 5. This CDR3 contains 15 residues. The CDR3 bases that were read are TGTGCCAGCAGCTTGGATGGGACAGTAAACAATGAG. It codes for CASSLDGTVNNE. The full CDR3 protein is CASSLDGTVNNEQFF.

This clone came up many times. The CDR3 end lies 3 residues beyond the end of the read and is filled in from the germline J gene. This sequence joins TRBV2 and TRBJ2-6, with 7 bases aligning to TRBD2. Germline V gives CDR1 SNHLY, CDR2 FYNNEI. CDR3 length: 16 residues. With 7 bases clipped from V and 0 bases from J, the junction kept 6 bases outside the gene matches. The chain's CDR3 is CASNAGVASGANVLTF. CDR3 DNA, as far as it was read: TGTGCCAGCAATGCGGGAGTCGCCTCTGGGGCCAACGTC.

This clone came up many times. The read ends 3 residues shy of where the CDR3 ends; the end is completed using the germline J gene. The V and J genes are TRBV20-1 and TRBJ2-7; 7 nucleotides line up with TRBD2. V gave up 3 bases and J gave up 5 bases; unmatched junction bases: 7. Germline values: CDR1 DFQATT, CDR2 SNEGSKA (reference sequence). This CDR3 is 13 amino acids long. CDR3 DNA (partial): TGCAGTGCTAGTTTAACTAGCGTGGACGAG. Its translation is CSASLTSVDE. The CDR3, in full, reads CSASLTSVDEQYF.

This clone was recorded a few times. A read error is likely here: a far larger clone is one base away. In the same sample, other DNA sequences code for this CDR3. This chain's CDR3 is CASSSDRGETQYF. The part of the CDR3 DNA that was read is TGTGCCAGCTCATCGGACAGGGGGGAGACC. The chain combines TRBV18 with TRBJ2-5; 10 bases map to TRBD1. Sequencing ends 3 residues short of the CDR3 end; the germline J gene provides the rest. The V gene's germline CDR1 is KGHSH and CDR2 LQKENI. The CDR3 has 13 amino acids. J gave up 5 bases and V 5 bases, and 2 bases lay outside the gene matches.

Details on this clone: Read data end 3 residues before the CDR3 end; the end is taken from the germline J gene. This rearrangement joins TRBV7-9 to TRBJ1-1; the D gene is possibly TRBD1 (6 bases). V was cut by 7 bases and J by 1 base, with 13 bases left in between. Germline values: CDR1 SEHNR, CDR2 FQNEAQ (reference sequence). This CDR3 has 14 amino acids. The chain's CDR3 is CASTQGARNTEAFF. The CDR3 DNA, read in part, is TGTGCCAGCACACAGGGAGCGCGGAACACTGAA.

The sample holds many counts of this clone. Read data end 3 residues before the CDR3 end; the end is taken from the germline J gene. The chain couples TRBV7-6 to TRBJ1-1; possible D gene TRBD1, 5 bases. With 2 bases removed from V and 1 base from J, the gap between germline ends came to 14 bases. Germline CDR1 and CDR2: SGHVS and FNYEAQ. This CDR3 is 16 amino acids long. CDR3 amino acids: CASSLTGYGGNTEAFF. The covered CDR3 bases are TGTGCCAGCAGCTTAACAGGCTACGGGGGGAACACTGAA.

This clone was counted ten times or more. The read terminates 3 residues ahead of where the CDR3 ends, so the germline J gene completes it. The rearrangement uses TRBV10-3 and TRBJ2-1, with 8 bases lining up with TRBD2. The CDR3 loop spans 13 amino acids. Looked up from germline, CDR1 is ENHRY and CDR2 is SYGVKD. The V segment lost 7 bases and the J segment 6 bases; nucleotides outside the gene matches: 5. This CDR3 reads CAIKGLELNEQFF. The CDR3 bases that were read are TGTGCCATCAAGGGACTAGAGCTCAATGAG.

This clone was detected many times. The read ends 3 residues early relative to the CDR3; the germline J gene fills the gap. The chain has TRBV30 and TRBJ1-2; weak D call: TRBD1 (5 bases). Trimming stripped 5 bases from V and 1 base from J, with 14 bases between. Germline lookup yields CDR1 GTSNPN and CDR2 SVGIG (reference sequence). The CDR3 has 14 residues. The CDR3 protein is CAWGHPDFNYGYTF. CDR3 DNA, as far as it was read: TGTGCCTGGGGACATCCGGATTTTAACTATGGC.

At least ten counts were recorded for this clone. Partial CDR3 DNA: TGTGCCAGTAGTATAGCGGGACTAGCTAGAGAGACC. Residues: CASSIAGLARET. The complete CDR3 sequence is CASSIAGLARETQYF. The chain carries TRBV19 and TRBJ2-5; 9 bases map to TRBD2. The read ends 3 residues before the CDR3 terminus; that terminus is restored from the germline J gene. Losses at the gene ends were 1 base for V and 4 bases for J; bases not matched to a gene: 4. The V gene's germline CDR1 is LNHDA and CDR2 SQIVND (reference sequence). The CDR3 is 15 amino acids.

In this sample, this clone turned up many times. The CDR3 end lies 3 residues beyond the end of the read and is filled in from the germline J gene. The V call is TRBV29-1, the J call TRBJ2-7; 8 nucleotides match TRBD1. Per the germline V gene, CDR1 is SQVTM and CDR2 is ANQGSEA. This CDR3 spans 13 amino acids. The ends lost 3 bases at V and 2 bases at J; junction bases unmatched: 3. CDR3: CSVDGQGTYEQYF. The covered CDR3 bases are TGCAGCGTTGATGGACAGGGTACCTACGAG.

This clone was picked up many times. The CDR3 goes on 3 residues after the read ends, and that part is filled in from the germline J gene. The chain links TRBV12-3 or TRBV12-4 to TRBJ2-1, with 11 bases fitting TRBD2. The CDR3 is made up of 15 amino acids. The J segment lost 6 bases and the V segment lost 3 bases, leaving 4 bases of the junction unmatched. CDR3 DNA, as far as it was read: TGTGCCAGCAGTTTCCGTACTAGCGGGGGCAATGAG. Protein sequence: CASSFRTSGGNE. The CDR3 in its entirety is CASSFRTSGGNEQFF.

This clone was detected many times. Read data end 3 residues before the CDR3 end; the end is taken from the germline J gene. This rearrangement joins TRBV5-1 to TRBJ1-4; D perhaps matches TRBD1 (6 bases). Germline values: CDR1 SGHRS, CDR2 YFSETQ. Trimming left V 7 bases short and J 3 bases short, with 16 bases between. CDR3 length: 15 amino acids. Partial CDR3 DNA: TGCGCCAGCGCGGAGTTAGGGACACCTAATGAAAAA. Protein: CASAELGTPNEK. The whole CDR3 is CASAELGTPNEKLFF.

This clone was counted at least ten times. The read is 3 residues too short to cover the CDR3 end, so that end is filled in from the germline J gene. The V gene is TRBV6-1, the J gene TRBJ1-6, with TRBD1 matching 8 bases. The J segment lost 6 bases and the V segment lost 5 bases, leaving 3 bases of the junction unmatched. The CDR3 totals 14 residues. Germline-derived CDR1 and CDR2 are MNHNS and SASEGT. The CDR3 spells CASSQGQGNSPLHF. CDR3 DNA (partial): TGTGCCAGCAGTCAAGGACAGGGTAATTCACCC.

The sample holds many counts of this clone. The read comes to an end 3 residues before the CDR3 does, leaving the germline J gene to fill in the end. The rearrangement uses TRBV20-1 and TRBJ2-1; 8 bases map to TRBD2. Germline trimming cut 3 bases from V and 6 bases from J; bases unmatched to any gene: 10. The length of the CDR3 is 15 residues. Germline CDR1 and CDR2: DFQATT and SNEGSKA (reference sequence). CDR3 protein: CSASRLLAGGNEQFF. The part of the CDR3 DNA that was read is TGCAGTGCTAGTCGTTTGCTAGCGGGCGGCAATGAG.

This clone was recorded at least ten times. The missing CDR3 end, 3 residues past where the read stops, is filled in from the germline J gene. This chain links TRBV18 with TRBJ2-5, with TRBD1 matching 8 bases. Germline lookup yields CDR1 KGHSH and CDR2 LQKENI. The CDR3 extends over 14 amino acids. The ends lost 4 bases at V and 1 base at J; junction bases unmatched: 2. The CDR3 bases that were read are TGTGCCAGCTCACTTCAGGGGGCCCAAGAGACC. Translation: CASSLQGAQET. The full CDR3 reads CASSLQGAQETQYF. The full variable domain, with the rest looked up from reference TRBV18 and TRBJ2-5, is NAGVMQNPRHLVRRRGQEARLRCSPMKGHSHVYWYRQLPEEGLKFMVYLQKENIIDESGMPKERFSAEFPKEGPSILRIQQVVRGDSAAYFCASSLQGAQETQYFGPGTRLLVL.